This TCR beta chain was observed in a study of preoperative IRX-2 immunotherapy in early breast cancer. Germline trimming cut 0 bases from V and 2 bases from J; bases unmatched to any gene: 3. The CDR3 is 16 amino acids. CDR1 is SGHRS and CDR2 is YFSETQ in the germline V gene. The data were produced by immunoSEQ multiplex PCR, yet TCRdb's version contains in-frame clones alone and is incomplete. This table has under 35,000 clones, under 90% appearing once. Indicated treatment: preoperative locoregional IRX-2 cytokine immunotherapy. This phase Ib study tested locoregional IRX-2 cytokine immunotherapy given before surgery.

The TCR originated in a human donor with breast cancer. The sample was gathered from a patient treated with IRX-2 immunotherapy. V gene TRBV5-1 combines with J gene TRBJ2-7; 12 positions agree with TRBD2. Written as DNA, the CDR3 is TGCGCCAGCAGCTTGGGACTAGCGGGAGTCCCCTACGAGCAGTACTTC. Protein: CASSLGLAGVPYEQYF.